Sequencing of this T cell receptor beta chain was carried out in a study of T cell responses to AZD1222 COVID-19 vaccine. General study findings and limits: Recipients of two AZD1222 doses showed rising Spike-specific TCR breadth and depth. Reportedly, nearly half of unique spike TCRs recognized epitopes outside B.1.351/B.1.1.7 mutations. Most donors were white British, females outnumbered males, and clonal diversity was possibly underestimated. Vaccine-associated CD4 TCRs ranged over spike, dominating at 160-218 and 743-854.

TCRdb's copy holds only in-frame clones and misses some; the assay was immunoSEQ multiplex PCR. The table lists about 180,000 clones, about 90% of them singletons. As concerns this clone: Its antigen remains unidentified.

The V gene's germline CDR1 is LNHDA and CDR2 SQIVND (reference sequence). V was pared by 3 bases and J by 7 bases, with 10 bases between. The CDR3 runs 14 residues. V and J are TRBV19 and TRBJ1-6; tentative D call: TRBD1 (5 bases). Source: peripheral blood, taken 28 days after the second AZD1222 dose. The sequence derives from an adult who received the AZD1222 COVID-19 vaccine. As DNA, the CDR3 is TGTGCCAGTAGTATCCGGGACTTCAATTCACCCCTCCACTTT. As protein: CASSIRDFNSPLHF.